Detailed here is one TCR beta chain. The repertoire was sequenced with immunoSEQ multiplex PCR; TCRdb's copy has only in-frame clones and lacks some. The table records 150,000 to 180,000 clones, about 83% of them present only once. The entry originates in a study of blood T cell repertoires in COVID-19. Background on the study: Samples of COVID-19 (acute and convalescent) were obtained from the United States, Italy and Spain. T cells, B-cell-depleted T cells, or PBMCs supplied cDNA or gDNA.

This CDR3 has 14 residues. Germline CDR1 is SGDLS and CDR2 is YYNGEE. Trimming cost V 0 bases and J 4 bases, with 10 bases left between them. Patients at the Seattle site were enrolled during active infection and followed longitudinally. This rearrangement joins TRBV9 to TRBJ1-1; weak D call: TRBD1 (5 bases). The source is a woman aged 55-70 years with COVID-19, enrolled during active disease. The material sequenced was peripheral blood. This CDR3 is CASSVDGRVTEAFF. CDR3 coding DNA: TGTGCCAGCAGCGTAGATGGCAGGGTCACTGAAGCTTTCTTT.